The clone carrying this T cell receptor beta chain appeared a single time. The antigen remains undetermined. CDR3 length: 13 amino acids. Germline-derived CDR1 and CDR2 are MDHEN and SYDVKM. V was shortened by 6 bases and J by 5 bases, with 13 bases between the two germline ends. Sequencing of cultured CD4+ T cell DNA used the Oncomine TCR Beta short-read assay. TCRdb fed the PCR reads into MiXCR, producing one record per CDR3 protein. The sample shows 15,000 or so distinct CDR3 sequences, 40% to 60% of them seen only once. The sample belongs to a study of vaccination and CD4 T cells after COVID-19. On the study more broadly: Sampling post-COVID took place a median roughly 93 days after diagnosis (range 35 to 161).

Treatment: approximately 11-day PBMC culture with coronavirus spike peptide pools or control peptides (ViraFEST assay). Antigen-specific T cell expansion with peptide pools preceded TCR sequencing in the ViraFEST approach. The sequence was collected from a human donor who had recovered from COVID-19. This material consisted of CD4+ T cells from blood, cultured in vitro, taken before SARS-CoV-2 vaccination. The V call is TRBV28, the J call TRBJ1-1; tentative D call: TRBD1 (6 bases). CDR3 sequence: CASRPGEWTEAFF. The CDR3 DNA is TGTGCCAGCAGGCCAGGGGAATGGACTGAAGCTTTCTTT.